Sequencing of this T cell receptor (beta chain) was carried out in a study of identical twins. Study-wide results and limits: Out-of-frame alpha sequences common to twins exhibited an excess of low generation probability. Invariant MAIT and iNKT cells may have partly biased zero-insertion analyses.

Template switching supplied a universal primer site; unique molecular identifiers were carried on the cDNA. MiXCR, applied by TCRdb to the 5' RACE reads, yields one record per CDR3 protein. The table records 700,000 or so distinct CDR3 sequences, roughly 8% of them present only once. This clonotype was counted only a few times. Its antigen is as yet unknown. Sequence at one end of the junction differs from germline and may be a read error. This CDR3 has 15 amino acids. Germline V CDR1 and CDR2: LGHNA, YSLEER. These records were also assigned to another study, of yellow fever vaccine responses in identical twins.

The sample comprised PBMCs. This rearrangement joins TRBV4-3 to TRBJ2-1; D gene ambiguous. The TCR originated in a woman in her late teens or twenties in good health. CDR3 nucleotide sequence: TGCGCCAGCAGCCAAGAAGACGGCTCCTCCAATGAGCAGTTCTTC. Encoded protein: CASSQEDGSSNEQFF.